The 12 T cell receptor beta chains in this list originate from one sample, sequenced in a study of beta chain features in type 1 diabetes. Sequenced material consisted of expressed TCRB transcripts (all of the isolated RNA was reverse transcribed). Assay used: immunoSEQ multiplex PCR; TCRdb lists only in-frame clones, some missing. The table records under 500,000 clones, approximately 30% of them present only once. The sample consisted of naive CD4+ T cells from blood. The receptors come from a man in his late teens or twenties in good health.

This chain connects TRBV7-9 to TRBJ2-7; possible D gene TRBD2, 6 bases. This CDR3 region has 13 residues. Germline loops: CDR1 SEHNR, CDR2 FQNEAQ (reference sequence). Trimming left V 5 bases short and J 7 bases short, with 15 bases between. In DNA form, the CDR3 reads TGTGCCAGCAGCATATTTACAGGACTAGAGCAGTACTTC. This codes for CASSIFTGLEQYF.

Only a few counts were recorded for this clone. This chain uses TRBV7-3 with TRBJ2-5; TRBD2 agrees at 7 bases. This CDR3 spans 16 amino acids. Germline lookup yields CDR1 SGHTA and CDR2 FQGTGA. The J segment lost 5 bases and the V segment lost 2 bases, leaving 11 bases of the junction unmatched. DNA of the CDR3: TGTGCCAGCAGCTTAGTAGGGACTACAACACGGGAGACCCAGTACTTC. As protein: CASSLVGTTTRETQYF.

This clone was counted only a few times. The rearrangement joins TRBV29-1 to TRBJ2-6, with a possible D match to TRBD1 (6 bases). Germline CDR1 is SQVTM and CDR2 is ANQGSEA. Trimming left V 5 bases short and J 0 bases short, with 8 bases between. The CDR3 length is 14 residues. This CDR3 reads CSVSQGSGANVLTF. CDR3 in DNA: TGCAGCGTTTCACAGGGCTCTGGGGCCAACGTCCTGACTTTC.

The rearrangement joins TRBV18 to TRBJ2-1; 9 bases fit TRBD1. In germline, CDR1 is KGHSH, CDR2 LQKENI. This CDR3 has 15 residues. The J segment lost 6 bases and the V segment lost 6 bases, leaving 9 bases of the junction unmatched. The CDR3 protein is CASSAGTGRPNEQFF. The CDR3 DNA reads TGTGCCAGCTCCGCCGGGACAGGGAGGCCCAATGAGCAGTTCTTC.

For the CDR3, the DNA is TGTGCCAGCAGCGGTAGCGGGCCCTACACAGATACGCAGTATTTT. Translating it yields CASSGSGPYTDTQYF. The chain employs TRBV2 and TRBJ2-3; the match to TRBD2 covers 7 bases. Germline V gene lookup returns CDR1 SNHLY and CDR2 FYNNEI. The CDR3 runs to 15 residues. The V segment lost 6 bases and the J segment 2 bases; nucleotides outside the gene matches: 8.

CDR3 in DNA: TGTGCCAGCAGCTTATCCAAAGGGGACCGATCCCACAATGAGCAGTTCTTC. Its translation is CASSLSKGDRSHNEQFF. V usage is TRBV7-6 and J usage is TRBJ2-1; D is perhaps TRBD1 or TRBD2 (5 bases each). The CDR3 totals 17 residues. V was cut by 2 bases and J by 5 bases, with 19 bases left in between. CDR1 is SGHVS and CDR2 is FNYEAQ in the germline V gene.

This clone was detected a few times. J is TRBJ2-7 and V is TRBV30, with D possibly matching TRBD1 (6 bases). Per the germline V gene, CDR1 is GTSNPN and CDR2 is SVGIG (reference sequence). The CDR3 is made up of 14 amino acids. The germline V and J ends were trimmed by 1 base and 3 bases, with 13 bases remaining between them. The CDR3 is CAWSGDRYDYEQYF. Written as DNA, the CDR3 is TGTGCCTGGAGTGGAGACAGGTACGACTACGAGCAGTACTTC.

V usage is TRBV7-9 and J usage is TRBJ1-2; D is ambiguous. The CDR3 loop spans 13 amino acids. Between the trimmed V and J ends, which lost 4 bases and 3 bases, there was a span of 9 bases. CDR1 is SEHNR and CDR2 is FQNEAQ in the germline V gene (reference sequence). CDR3 sequence reads: CASSSGVYYGYTF. In nucleotides, the CDR3 is TGTGCCAGCAGCTCCGGGGTCTACTATGGCTACACCTTC.

The chain recombines TRBV25-1 with TRBJ1-3; D gene ambiguous. This CDR3 contains 15 residues. Germline values: CDR1 MGHDK, CDR2 SYGVNS. V lost 4 bases, J lost 0 bases, and 10 bases lay in between. As DNA, the CDR3 is TGTGCCAGCAGTGCCAGTGCGGTCTCTGGAAACACCATATATTTT. This codes for CASSASAVSGNTIYF.

The rearrangement uses TRBV9 and TRBJ2-7, with TRBD2 identical over 7 bases. Germline CDR1 reads SGDLS; CDR2 reads YYNGEE. Unmatched junction bases numbered 11, after V lost 0 bases and J lost 5 bases. The CDR3 is 16 amino acids. CDR3 DNA sequence: TGTGCCAGCAGCGTAGCTACGGGGCGGGGGTACCACGAGCAGTACTTC. Its translation: CASSVATGRGYHEQYF.

The chain uses TRBV9 and TRBJ2-2; no clear D. Germline loops: CDR1 SGDLS, CDR2 YYNGEE. The CDR3 is made up of 14 amino acids. The ends were cut back, 0 bases at V and 6 bases at J, with 9 bases in the middle. The DNA of the CDR3 is TGTGCCAGCAGCGTAGAAATCGAGGCCGGGGAGCTGTTTTTT. Translating gives CASSVEIEAGELFF.

This clone was detected a few times. This chain connects TRBV28 to TRBJ2-5; TRBD2 might be the D (5 bases). The CDR3 length is 13 residues. In germline, CDR1 is MDHEN, CDR2 SYDVKM. V lost 5 bases to trimming and J lost 9 bases, with 16 bases between them. The CDR3 DNA sequence: TGTGCCAGCAGTCCTGGGAGTAGTACGGCCCAGTACTTC. It codes for CASSPGSSTAQYF.